This is a list of T cell receptor beta chains from one sample in a study of shared clonotypes between healthy human individuals. Generated by immunoSEQ multiplex PCR, the TCRdb table keeps only in-frame clones and is missing some. The table has over a million clones, approximately 98.5% seen once. The material sequenced was naive CD4+ T cells sorted from blood. These receptors all stem from a man aged 25 to 40 in good health. CDR3s leave out the opening cysteine and the closing phenylalanine or tryptophan. The order of the fields is V gene, J gene, CDR3 protein.

TRBV5-1	TRBJ2-3	ASIKLAGGTDTQY
TRBV4-1	TRBJ1-5	ASSQGVGRQPQH
TRBV30	TRBJ2-3	AWSVQVRAGDTQY
TRBV7-2	TRBJ1-2	ASSLSSREDGYT
TRBV13	TRBJ2-2	ASSSPEREWDTGELF
TRBV19	TRBJ1-1	ASTPRGSNTEAF
TRBV19	TRBJ1-5	ASSPTGRNQPQH
TRBV5-5	TRBJ2-5	ASSDGQFRGTQY
TRBV2	TRBJ2-1	ASKFNEQF
TRBV5-1	TRBJ2-1	ASSFWLAGAGSSYNEQF
TRBV15	TRBJ2-7	ATSREAGHGYEQY
TRBV2	TRBJ1-5	ASTRHPNQPQH
TRBV9	TRBJ2-1	ASTRFGLEYNEQF
TRBV7-9	TRBJ2-3	ASGTGDTQY
TRBV14	TRBJ1-1	ASSQDPGRLVAF
TRBV28	TRBJ2-7	ASSTPGQGTYEQY
TRBV2	TRBJ1-1	ASSDSQGELNTEAF
TRBV6-5	TRBJ1-1	ASSYGDSNTEAF
TRBV9	TRBJ2-1	ASSVRGAGEQF
TRBV5-1	TRBJ1-1	ASSLEAPGSDTEAF
TRBV15	TRBJ2-7	ATSKTRTGPGEQY
TRBV7-9	TRBJ2-7	ASSLLAESYEQY
TRBV28	TRBJ1-4	ASSLGGATNEKLF
TRBV15	TRBJ1-3	ATRFGPNSGNTIY
TRBV18	TRBJ2-2	ASSQPGLAGGTAGELF
TRBV28	TRBJ2-2	ASSVEIYSGKNTGELF
TRBV15	TRBJ1-5	ATSRDPSSQSNQPQH
TRBV18	TRBJ1-5	ASSPTRGSHSNQPQH
TRBV20-1	TRBJ2-1	SASGDNEQF
TRBV9	TRBJ2-1	ASSARTANNEQF
TRBV10-3	TRBJ2-1	AISEAAGGPEQF
TRBV9	TRBJ2-1	ASSVGPAGGDNEQF
TRBV9	TRBJ2-2	ASSVADGLSGELF
TRBV7-9	TRBJ1-5	ASSLEGGLRNQPQH
TRBV27	TRBJ2-7	ASSLGTGYEQY
TRBV9	TRBJ2-3	ASSVLPGLAESRSTDTQY
TRBV6-1	TRBJ2-5	AKGEDRTKETQY
TRBV29-1	TRBJ2-1	SVRDRYNEQF
TRBV7-6	TRBJ2-1	ASSFGGLGEQF
TRBV2	TRBJ1-2	ATTGLKDYGYT
TRBV5-4	TRBJ2-1	ASSHTSGRRNEQF
TRBV5-1	TRBJ2-7	ASSSSGTELYEQY
TRBV15	TRBJ2-7	ATSRDKVSYEQY
TRBV2	TRBJ1-5	ASNGQGINQPQH
TRBV18	TRBJ1-5	ASSGTDNQPQH
TRBV28	TRBJ2-7	ASSFRTGANEQY
TRBV30	TRBJ2-1	AWSWGTELYNEQF
TRBV18	TRBJ2-3	ASSPDVTDTQY
TRBV5-4	TRBJ2-5	ASSSPKGEETQY
TRBV5-5	TRBJ2-7	ASSRSPSTSGSRYEQY
TRBV6-1	TRBJ2-7	ASSLAGATYEQY
TRBV29-1	TRBJ1-2	SALGGTGEEDGYT
TRBV2	TRBJ1-1	ASRDRALGNTEAF
TRBV7-6	TRBJ1-3	ASSPQSRDTIY
TRBV7-9	TRBJ2-6	ASSLESDTSSGANVLT
TRBV5-1	TRBJ2-1	ASSPRITVPQIKSSYNEQF
TRBV7-3	TRBJ2-2	ASSLVGDTGELF